This record covers a single TCR beta chain. Sequencing used immunoSEQ multiplex PCR; TCRdb keeps in-frame clones, though not all of them. The repertoire has some 42,000 clones, 82% of them found once; the top ten carry approximately 1.5%. This sample is part of a study of preoperative IRX-2 immunotherapy in early breast cancer. The treatment was: preoperative locoregional IRX-2 cytokine immunotherapy. Preoperative locoregional IRX-2 cytokine immunotherapy was tested in the phase Ib source study. The TCR sequence derives from a human donor with breast cancer. Here the sequenced sample was lymph node tissue, taken after IRX-2 immunotherapy.

In nucleotides, the CDR3 is TGTGCCAGTAGTACGGACGCGGGTCTAGGGTGGGAGACCCAGTACTTC. Encoded protein: CASSTDAGLGWETQYF. The chain couples TRBV19 to TRBJ2-5, with a possible D match to TRBD2 (5 bases). Germline V gene sequence: CDR1 LNHDA, CDR2 SQIVND (reference sequence). The length of the CDR3 is 16 residues. Between the trimmed V and J ends, which lost 4 bases and 5 bases, there was a span of 20 bases.